This T cell receptor (beta chain) was captured in a study of long-term antiretroviral therapy in people with HIV. The authors ran the immunoSEQ assay, v3.0, at survey level. Clones were sequenced by immunoSEQ multiplex PCR, and TCRdb holds only the in-frame ones, with some missing. The sample lists more than 15,000 clones, around 73% occurring once. Per germline, CDR1 SGHNT and CDR2 YYREEE (reference sequence). The CDR3 is 16 amino acids. Trimming took 3 bases from V and 5 from J, leaving 15 bases between them. The chain joins TRBV5-4 to TRBJ1-6; a possible D gene is TRBD1 (5 bases). The source material was unsorted PBMCs, sampled just over 3.1 years after starting antiretroviral therapy. The source of this sequence is a woman between 35 and 50 years old with HIV. CDR3 loop: CASSWATRGNNSPLHF. CDR3 coding DNA: TGTGCCAGCAGCTGGGCTACGCGGGGGAATAATTCACCCCTCCACTTT.